The rows below give T cell receptor beta chains drawn from one sample of a study of blood T cell repertoires in COVID-19. Some clones are missing from TCRdb's copy, which holds only in-frame ones; the method was immunoSEQ multiplex PCR. This table has 85,000 to 130,000 clones, 80% to 95% appearing once. Input material: peripheral blood. The source of these receptors is a man in his fifties or sixties with acute or convalescent COVID-19. Each CDR3 is given with its conserved first and last residue. D genes are given only for firm matches. For some rows the clone size is stated as once, few or many, or as a class when expanded; others skip it.

d_gene,j_gene,abundance,v_gene,CDR3nt,CDR3aa
NA,TRBJ1-5,NA,TRBV27,TGTGCCAGCAGTCCCGGAGGGAGAAGCAATCAGCCCCAGCATTTT,CASSPGGRSNQPQHF
NA,TRBJ1-6,few,TRBV3-1/TRBV3-2,TGTGCCAGCAGCCAAGCAGCGGGCAGAGGCCGTAATTCACCCCTCCACTTT,CASSQAAGRGRNSPLHF
NA,TRBJ1-1,NA,TRBV11-3,TGTGCCAGCAGCTTCCCCCGGACTGAAGCTTTCTTT,CASSFPRTEAFF
TRBD1,TRBJ2-5,once,TRBV3-1/TRBV3-2,TGTGCCAGCAGCCAGACAGGGGAGAAGACCCAGTACTTC,CASSQTGEKTQYF
TRBD1,TRBJ1-1,NA,TRBV9,TGTGCCAGCAGCGTAGATACGGGACAGGGTGTGAAGACTGAAGCTTTCTTT,CASSVDTGQGVKTEAFF
TRBD2,TRBJ2-5,NA,TRBV6-4,TGTGCCAGCAGTGAGGCGGGACTAGTTAAAGAGACCCAGTACTTC,CASSEAGLVKETQYF
TRBD2,TRBJ2-3,NA,TRBV11-2,TGTGCCAGCAGCTCCGGACTAGCGGGGATAGATACGCAGTATTTT,CASSSGLAGIDTQYF
TRBD1,TRBJ2-3,medium-sized,TRBV2,TGTGCCACCGGCCGGGACAGGGGCGCAGATACGCAGTATTTT,CATGRDRGADTQYF
TRBD1,TRBJ1-4,NA,TRBV11-2,TGTGCCAGCAGCTTCACACAGGGGGCCGAAAAACTGTTTTTT,CASSFTQGAEKLFF
TRBD2,TRBJ2-7,NA,TRBV27,TGTGCCAGCAGTTTTGTAGCGGGAGGGTACGAGCAGTACTTC,CASSFVAGGYEQYF
TRBD1,TRBJ2-3,NA,TRBV7-9,TGTGCCAGCAGCTCAGACAGGACAGGGGTAACAGATACGCAGTATTTT,CASSSDRTGVTDTQYF
NA,TRBJ2-1,NA,TRBV27,TGTGCCAGCTCGGGACTTGACAATGAGCAGTTCTTC,CASSGLDNEQFF
TRBD2,TRBJ2-3,NA,TRBV11-2,TGTGCCAGCAGCCCGGAGCGGGGGGTCACTAGCACAGATACGCAGTATTTT,CASSPERGVTSTDTQYF
NA,TRBJ2-3,NA,TRBV6-6,TGTGCCAGCAGTCCTCGGGACTTAACAGATACGCAGTATTTT,CASSPRDLTDTQYF
TRBD2,TRBJ2-1,NA,TRBV7-9,TGTGCCAGCCGCCCCCTCGTGGAGGCGGGAGGTCGACACAATGAGCAGTTCTTC,CASRPLVEAGGRHNEQFF
TRBD1,TRBJ1-4,NA,TRBV7-8,TGTGCCAGCAGCTTAACCGGGACAGAGTTTACAAATGAAAAACTGTTTTTT,CASSLTGTEFTNEKLFF
NA,TRBJ2-5,NA,TRBV2,TGTGCCAGCAGTGAACTAACCCAAGAGACCCAGTACTTC,CASSELTQETQYF
NA,TRBJ2-2,NA,TRBV7-3,TGTGCCAGCAGCTCGAACAGGAACACCGGGGAGCTGTTTTTT,CASSSNRNTGELFF
NA,TRBJ1-5,NA,TRBV6-1,TGTGCCAGCACCTTGGGGAGGGTCGGTAGGGAGGCCCAGCATTTT,CASTLGRVGREAQHF
TRBD2,TRBJ2-1,NA,TRBV7-2,TGTGCCAGCAGCCCTCGACTAGCGGGAGCCCCGGGTGAGCAGTTCTTC,CASSPRLAGAPGEQFF
NA,TRBJ2-7,NA,TRBV6-2/TRBV6-3,TGTGCCAGCAGTAGGGACGGGAGCTCCTACGAGCAGTACTTC,CASSRDGSSYEQYF
NA,TRBJ1-6,NA,TRBV13,TGTGCCAGCAGCTTAGGCCAGGGTCCGAATTCACCCCTCCACTTT,CASSLGQGPNSPLHF
TRBD2,TRBJ2-1,NA,TRBV3-1/TRBV3-2,TGTGCCAGCAGCTCCACCCGGGGGGAATCCTACAATGAGCAGTTCTTC,CASSSTRGESYNEQFF
NA,TRBJ1-4,NA,TRBV19,TGTGCCAGTAGTGGAGAAACTAATGAAAAACTGTTTTTT,CASSGETNEKLFF
NA,TRBJ2-3,NA,TRBV6-4,TGTGCCAGCAGTGACTCCATCACAGATACGCAGTATTTT,CASSDSITDTQYF
TRBD1,TRBJ2-5,once,TRBV18,TGTGCCAGCTCACCGCGACAGGGCGAGCTGGAGACCCAGTACTTC,CASSPRQGELETQYF
NA,TRBJ1-2,NA,TRBV19,TGTGCCAGTAGTACCTCCTCCGGGAGACCTTGGTTGAACTATGGCTACACCTTC,CASSTSSGRPWLNYGYTF